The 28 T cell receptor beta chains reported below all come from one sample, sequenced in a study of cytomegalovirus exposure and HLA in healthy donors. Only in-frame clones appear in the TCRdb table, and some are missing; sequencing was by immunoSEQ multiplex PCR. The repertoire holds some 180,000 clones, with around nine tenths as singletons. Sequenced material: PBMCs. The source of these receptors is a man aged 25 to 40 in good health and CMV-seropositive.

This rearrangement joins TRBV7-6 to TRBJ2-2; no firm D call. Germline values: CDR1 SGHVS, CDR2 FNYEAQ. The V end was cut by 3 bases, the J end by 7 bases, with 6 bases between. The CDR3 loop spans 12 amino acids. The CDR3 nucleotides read TGTGCCAGCAGCTTTGGGTACGGGGAGCTGTTTTTT. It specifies CASSFGYGELFF.

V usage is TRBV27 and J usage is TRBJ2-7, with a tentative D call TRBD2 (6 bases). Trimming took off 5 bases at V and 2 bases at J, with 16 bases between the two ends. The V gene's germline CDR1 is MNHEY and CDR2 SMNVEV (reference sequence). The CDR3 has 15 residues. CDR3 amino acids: CASSRPGRGTYEQYF. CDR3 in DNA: TGTGCCAGCAGTAGACCGGGACGGGGGACCTACGAGCAGTACTTC.

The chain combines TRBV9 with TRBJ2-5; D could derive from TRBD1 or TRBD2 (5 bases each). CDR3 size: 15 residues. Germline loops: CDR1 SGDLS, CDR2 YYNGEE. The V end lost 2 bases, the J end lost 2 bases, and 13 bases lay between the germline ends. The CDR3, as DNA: TGTGCCAGCAGCGTGACCCCGGGGCGACAAGAGACCCAGTACTTC. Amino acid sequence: CASSVTPGRQETQYF.

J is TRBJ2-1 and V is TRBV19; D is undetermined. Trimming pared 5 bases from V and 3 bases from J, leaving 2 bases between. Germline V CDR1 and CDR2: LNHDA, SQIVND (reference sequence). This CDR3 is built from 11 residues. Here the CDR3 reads CASSLYNEQFF. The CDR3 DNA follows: TGTGCCAGTAGTCTCTACAATGAGCAGTTCTTC. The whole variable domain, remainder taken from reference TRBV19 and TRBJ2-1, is DGGITQSPKYLFRKEGQNVTLSCEQNLNHDAMYWYRQDPGQGLRLIYYSQIVNDFQKGDIAEGYSVSREKKESFPLTVTSAQKNPTAFYLCASSLYNEQFFGPGTRLTVL.

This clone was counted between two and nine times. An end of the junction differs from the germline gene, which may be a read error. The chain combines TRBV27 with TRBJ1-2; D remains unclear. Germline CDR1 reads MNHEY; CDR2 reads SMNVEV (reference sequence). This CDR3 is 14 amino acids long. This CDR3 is CASSLSRPTNGYTF. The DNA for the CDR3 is TGTGCCAGCAGTTTATCCCGACCAACAAATGGTTACACCTTC.

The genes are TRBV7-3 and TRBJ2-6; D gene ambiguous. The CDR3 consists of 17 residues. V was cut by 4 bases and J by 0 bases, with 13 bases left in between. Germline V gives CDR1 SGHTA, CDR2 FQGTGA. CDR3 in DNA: TGTGCCAGCAGCTGGACGGTCGGTAGCTCTGGGGCCAACGTCCTGACTTTC. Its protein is CASSWTVGSSGANVLTF. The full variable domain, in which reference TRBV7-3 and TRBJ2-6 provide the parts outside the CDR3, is GAGVSQTPSNKVTEKGKYVELRCDPISGHTALYWYRQSLGQGPEFLIYFQGTGAADDSGLPNDRFFAVRPEGSVSTLKIQRTERGDSAVYLCASSWTVGSSGANVLTFGAGSRLTVL.

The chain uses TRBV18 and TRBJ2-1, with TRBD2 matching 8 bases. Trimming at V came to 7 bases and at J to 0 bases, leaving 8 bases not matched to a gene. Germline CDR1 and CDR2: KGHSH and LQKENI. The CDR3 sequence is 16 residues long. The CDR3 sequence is CASCLAGHSSYNEQFF. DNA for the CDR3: TGTGCCAGCTGCTTAGCGGGACACAGCTCCTACAATGAGCAGTTCTTC.

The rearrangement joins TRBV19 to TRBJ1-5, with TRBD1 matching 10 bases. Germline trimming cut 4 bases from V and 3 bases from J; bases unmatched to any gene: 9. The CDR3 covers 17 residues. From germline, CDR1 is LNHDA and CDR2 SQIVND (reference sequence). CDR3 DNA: TGTGCCAGTAGTACCCACCTCGGGACAGGGGTCAATCAGCCCCAGCATTTT. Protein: CASSTHLGTGVNQPQHF. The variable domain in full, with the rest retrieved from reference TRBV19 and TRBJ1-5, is DGGITQSPKYLFRKEGQNVTLSCEQNLNHDAMYWYRQDPGQGLRLIYYSQIVNDFQKGDIAEGYSVSREKKESFPLTVTSAQKNPTAFYLCASSTHLGTGVNQPQHFGDGTRLSIL.

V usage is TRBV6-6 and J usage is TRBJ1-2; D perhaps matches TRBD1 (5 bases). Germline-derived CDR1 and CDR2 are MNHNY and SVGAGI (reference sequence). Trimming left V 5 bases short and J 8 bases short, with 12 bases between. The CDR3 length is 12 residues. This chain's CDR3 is CASSPSRDGYTF. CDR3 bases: TGTGCCAGCAGTCCGTCGAGGGACGGCTACACCTTC.

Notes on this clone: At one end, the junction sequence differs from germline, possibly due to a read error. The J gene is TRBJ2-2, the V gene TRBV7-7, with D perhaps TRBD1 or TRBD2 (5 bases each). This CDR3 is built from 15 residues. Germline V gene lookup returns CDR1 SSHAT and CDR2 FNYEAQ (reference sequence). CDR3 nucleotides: TGTGCTAGCAGCTCGGGGCTTAAACCCACCGGGGAGCTGTTTTTT. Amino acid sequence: CASSSGLKPTGELFF.

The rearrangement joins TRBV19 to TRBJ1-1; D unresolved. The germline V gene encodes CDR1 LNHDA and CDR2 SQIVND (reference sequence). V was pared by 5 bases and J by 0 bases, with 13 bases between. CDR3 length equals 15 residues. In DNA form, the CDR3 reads TGTGCCAGTAGTTCCCCGGCTAACATGAACACTGAAGCTTTCTTT. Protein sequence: CASSSPANMNTEAFF.

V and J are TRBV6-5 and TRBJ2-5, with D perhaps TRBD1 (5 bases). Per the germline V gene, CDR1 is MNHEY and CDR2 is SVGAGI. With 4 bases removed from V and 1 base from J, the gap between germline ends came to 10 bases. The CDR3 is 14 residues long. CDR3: CASSWGGSQETQYF. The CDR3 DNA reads TGTGCCAGCAGTTGGGGCGGCTCCCAAGAGACCCAGTACTTC.

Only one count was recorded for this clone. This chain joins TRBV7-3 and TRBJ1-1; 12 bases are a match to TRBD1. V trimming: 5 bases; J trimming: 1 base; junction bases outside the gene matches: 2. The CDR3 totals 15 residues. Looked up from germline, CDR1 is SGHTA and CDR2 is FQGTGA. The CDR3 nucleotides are TGTGCCAGCAGCGGGACAGGGGGCGGGAACACTGAAGCTTTCTTT. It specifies CASSGTGGGNTEAFF. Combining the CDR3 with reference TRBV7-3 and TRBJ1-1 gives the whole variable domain GAGVSQTPSNKVTEKGKYVELRCDPISGHTALYWYRQSLGQGPEFLIYFQGTGAADDSGLPNDRFFAVRPEGSVSTLKIQRTERGDSAVYLCASSGTGGGNTEAFFGQGTRLTVV.

The CDR3 DNA is TGTGCCACCAGCAGAGCCACTAGCGGGATCAGGAATGAGCAGTTCTTC. The encoded protein is CATSRATSGIRNEQFF. The gene calls are TRBV15 and TRBJ2-1; TRBD2 agrees at 10 bases. Trimming at V came to 1 base and at J to 7 bases, leaving 7 bases not matched to a gene. The V gene's germline CDR1 is LNHNV and CDR2 YYDKDF (reference sequence). The CDR3 length is 16 residues.

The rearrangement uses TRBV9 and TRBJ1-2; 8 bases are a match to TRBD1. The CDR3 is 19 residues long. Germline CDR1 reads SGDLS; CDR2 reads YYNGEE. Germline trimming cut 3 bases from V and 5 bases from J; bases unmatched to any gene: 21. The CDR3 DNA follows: TGTGCCAGCAGCGCCCCCCCCGGGGCAGGGGGCCTTCCAAGATATGGCTACACCTTC. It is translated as CASSAPPGAGGLPRYGYTF.

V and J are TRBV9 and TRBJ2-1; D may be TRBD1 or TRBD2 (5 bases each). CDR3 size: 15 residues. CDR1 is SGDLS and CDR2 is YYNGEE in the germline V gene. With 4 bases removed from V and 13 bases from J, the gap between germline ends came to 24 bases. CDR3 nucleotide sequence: TGTGCCAGCAGCCCATCATTAAGGGGTAACGAGGGCCAGTTCTTC. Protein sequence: CASSPSLRGNEGQFF.

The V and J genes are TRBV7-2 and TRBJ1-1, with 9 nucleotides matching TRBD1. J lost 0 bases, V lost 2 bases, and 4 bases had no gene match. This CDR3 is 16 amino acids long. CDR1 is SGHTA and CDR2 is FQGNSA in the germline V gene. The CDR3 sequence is CASSLWGTGMNTEAFF. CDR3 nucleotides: TGTGCCAGCAGCTTATGGGGGACAGGGATGAACACTGAAGCTTTCTTT.

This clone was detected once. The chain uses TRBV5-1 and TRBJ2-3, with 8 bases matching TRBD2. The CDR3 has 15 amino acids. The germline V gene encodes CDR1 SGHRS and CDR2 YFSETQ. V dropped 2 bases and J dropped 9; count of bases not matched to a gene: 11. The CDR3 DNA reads TGCGCCAGCAGCTTTGTAGCGGGACCAGGGGAGACGCAGTATTTT. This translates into CASSFVAGPGETQYF.

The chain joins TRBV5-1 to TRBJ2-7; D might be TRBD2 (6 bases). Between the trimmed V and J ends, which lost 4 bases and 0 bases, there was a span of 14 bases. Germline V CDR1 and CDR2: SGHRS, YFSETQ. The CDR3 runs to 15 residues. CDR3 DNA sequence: TGCGCCAGCAGCGTGGGCCGGGACTTCTCCTACGAGCAGTACTTC. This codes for CASSVGRDFSYEQYF.

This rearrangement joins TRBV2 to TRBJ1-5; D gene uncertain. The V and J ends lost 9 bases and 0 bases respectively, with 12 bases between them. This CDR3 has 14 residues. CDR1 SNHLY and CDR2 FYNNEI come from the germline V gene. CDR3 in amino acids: CASGIGYSNQPQHF. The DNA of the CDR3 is TGTGCCAGTGGAATCGGCTATAGCAATCAGCCCCAGCATTTT.

The CDR3, as DNA: TGTGCCAGCAGCTTAGTCAGGGCGACCTATGGCTACACCTTC. It yields the protein CASSLVRATYGYTF. The gene calls are TRBV5-6 and TRBJ1-2; tentative D call: TRBD1 (5 bases). The CDR3 loop spans 14 amino acids. Germline loops: CDR1 SGHDT, CDR2 YYEEEE. The V and J ends lost 2 bases and 4 bases respectively, with 12 bases between them.

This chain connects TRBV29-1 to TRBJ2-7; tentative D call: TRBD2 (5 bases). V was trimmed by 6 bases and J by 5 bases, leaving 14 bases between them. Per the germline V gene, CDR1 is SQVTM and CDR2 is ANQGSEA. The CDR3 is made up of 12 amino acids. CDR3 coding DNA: TGCAGCGTCCGACTACCTTCCCACGAGCAGTACTTC. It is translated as CSVRLPSHEQYF.

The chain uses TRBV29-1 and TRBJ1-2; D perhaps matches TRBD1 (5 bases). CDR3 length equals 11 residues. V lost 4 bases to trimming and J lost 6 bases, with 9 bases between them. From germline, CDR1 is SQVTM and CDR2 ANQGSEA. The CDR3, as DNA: TGCAGCGTTGGCAGGGATCATGGCTACACCTTC. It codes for CSVGRDHGYTF.

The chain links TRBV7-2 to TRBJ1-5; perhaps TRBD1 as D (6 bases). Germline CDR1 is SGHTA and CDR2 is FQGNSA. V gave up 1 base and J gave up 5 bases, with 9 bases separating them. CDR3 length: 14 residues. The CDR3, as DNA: TGTGCCAGCAGCTTAGGGCCAGGGGATCAGCCCCAGCATTTT. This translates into CASSLGPGDQPQHF.

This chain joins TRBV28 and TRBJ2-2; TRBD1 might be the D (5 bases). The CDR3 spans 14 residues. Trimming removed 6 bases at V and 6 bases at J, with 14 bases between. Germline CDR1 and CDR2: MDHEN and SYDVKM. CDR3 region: CASRTPAGSGELFF. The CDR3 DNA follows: TGTGCCAGCAGGACCCCTGCAGGGTCCGGGGAGCTGTTTTTT.

The CDR3 loop reads CASNLRAFTGEQYF. The CDR3 DNA follows: TGTGCCAGCAACCTAAGGGCCTTTACGGGCGAGCAGTACTTC. This chain connects TRBV21-1 to TRBJ2-7. TRBV21-1 represents a pseudogene. The CDR3 loop spans 14 amino acids.

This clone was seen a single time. As DNA, the CDR3 is TGTGCCAGCAGGCCTCCACGCTCTGGGGCCAACGTCCTGACTTTC. It translates to CASRPPRSGANVLTF. The chain joins TRBV6-5 to TRBJ2-6; D remains ambiguous. V was cut by 6 bases and J by 0 bases, with 9 bases left in between. Germline CDR1 reads MNHEY; CDR2 reads SVGAGI. This CDR3 has 15 amino acids.

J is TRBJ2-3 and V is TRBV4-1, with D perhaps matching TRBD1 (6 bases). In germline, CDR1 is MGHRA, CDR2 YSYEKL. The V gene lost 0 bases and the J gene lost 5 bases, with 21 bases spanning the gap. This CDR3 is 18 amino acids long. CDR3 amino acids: CASSQDINLGQGIDTQYF. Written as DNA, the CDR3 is TGCGCCAGCAGCCAAGATATAAATCTCGGGCAGGGGATAGATACGCAGTATTTT.